This entry concerns a single T cell receptor (beta chain). This sample includes further DNA sequences coding for the same CDR3. Germline CDR1 is MNHEY and CDR2 is SVGAGI. The trim removed 5 bases at V and 3 bases at J, leaving 4 bases unmatched. The CDR3 sequence is 14 residues long. Primers for the PCR totalled 60 Vbeta and 13 Jbeta. Produced via immunoSEQ multiplex PCR; TCRdb's table is partial and in-frame only. The repertoire includes roughly 150,000 clones, about 88% of them detected once, and about 2.4% sits in the top ten. This record comes from a study of cytomegalovirus exposure and HLA in healthy donors.

The V and J genes are TRBV6-5 and TRBJ1-5; 7 bases are a match to TRBD1. Sequencing was performed on PBMCs. This clonotype originated in a man aged 30 to 39 in good health and CMV-seropositive. CDR3 DNA: TGTGCCAGCAGTCCTGACAGGGCCAATCAGCCCCAGCATTTT. This sequence encodes CASSPDRANQPQHF.